This T cell receptor beta chain was captured in a study of OX40 agonist ivuxolimab in advanced cancers. The wider study: Clinicians treated patients with ivuxolimab, an agonistic anti-OX40 (CD134) antibody. Partial responses were recorded for three patients, including one with hepatocellular carcinoma and two with cutaneous melanoma.

In the case of this clone: Its target is not known.

The method was immunoSEQ multiplex PCR; TCRdb's version includes in-frame clones alone and lacks a portion of them. Counted here are around 68,000 clones, roughly 89% occurring once; the ten biggest clones make up over 1%. General observations from the study: Average numbers of expanded clones were greater in CD8+ T cells than in CD4+. Clonal expansion was seen in CD4+ and CD8+ blood T cells by week 6 at 0.1 to 3.0 mg/kg.

This CDR3 spans 16 amino acids. Looked up from germline, CDR1 is SEHNR and CDR2 is FQNEAQ (reference sequence). V lost 8 bases and J 0 bases, leaving 16 bases between the germline ends. The sequence was obtained from an adult with an advanced solid tumor such as melanoma, head and neck, liver or kidney cancer. The chain joins TRBV7-9 to TRBJ2-2, with D uncertain. The material sequenced was CD4+ or CD8+ T cells sorted from blood, taken in a trial of the OX40 agonist ivuxolimab. CDR3 protein: CASGERSVANTGELFF. The CDR3 bases are TGTGCCAGCGGAGAACGTAGTGTCGCGAACACCGGGGAGCTGTTTTTT.